The 27 T cell receptor beta chains reported below all come from one sample, sequenced in a study of cytomegalovirus exposure and HLA in healthy donors. The PCR was carried out with 60 Vbeta primers and 13 Jbeta primers. The protocol was immunoSEQ multiplex PCR, while the TCRdb copy is restricted to in-frame clones and leaves out a portion. This table lists 40,000 to 60,000 clones. Sequenced input: PBMCs. These receptors all come from a female donor in good health and CMV-seronegative.

This chain links TRBV2 with TRBJ1-5; the D is unclear. The CDR3 sequence is 14 residues long. The V gene lost 7 bases and the J gene lost 3 bases, with 13 bases spanning the gap. The germline CDR1 and CDR2 sequences are SNHLY and FYNNEI. The CDR3 DNA is TGTGCCAGCACGAGCATAGAACTCAATCAGCCCCAGCATTTT. As protein: CASTSIELNQPQHF.

V and J are TRBV10-3 and TRBJ1-5; 9 bases are a match to TRBD1. The ends lost 4 bases at V and 5 bases at J; junction bases unmatched: 6. This CDR3 contains 15 residues. Germline values: CDR1 ENHRY, CDR2 SYGVKD. As DNA, the CDR3 is TGTGCCATCAGTGTGACAGGGGGACGGGATCAGCCCCAGCATTTT. Translation gives CAISVTGGRDQPQHF.

V is TRBV6-1 and J is TRBJ1-5; 9 bases align to TRBD1. CDR1 is MNHNS, CDR2 SASEGT, per germline. J lost 7 bases, V lost 6 bases, and 7 bases had no gene match. There are 14 residues in the CDR3. CDR3 loop: CASSLDRGEQPQHF. Here the CDR3 DNA reads TGTGCCAGCAGCCTTGACAGGGGGGAACAGCCCCAGCATTTT.

V and J are TRBV9 and TRBJ2-6; no clear D gene. The CDR3 has 15 residues. The germline V gene encodes CDR1 SGDLS and CDR2 YYNGEE. Trimming left V 1 base short and J 0 bases short, with 5 bases between. CDR3 sequence: CASSVPGSGANVLTF. DNA of the CDR3: TGTGCCAGCAGCGTACCCGGCTCTGGGGCCAACGTCCTGACTTTC.

J is TRBJ1-2 and V is TRBV6-1; D call uncertain. This CDR3 has 14 residues. The germline CDR1 and CDR2 sequences are MNHNS and SASEGT. Trimming took 3 bases from V and 2 from J, leaving 10 bases between them. The CDR3 spells CASSEPGRNYGYTF. The CDR3 nucleotides are TGTGCCAGCAGTGAGCCGGGGAGAAACTATGGCTACACCTTC.

This chain links TRBV18 with TRBJ2-4; possible D gene TRBD1, 5 bases. Trimming stripped 2 bases from V and 8 bases from J, with 19 bases between. Germline values: CDR1 KGHSH, CDR2 LQKENI. The CDR3 runs to 16 residues. This CDR3 reads CASSPFQTAGRDIQYF. DNA for the CDR3: TGTGCCAGCTCACCATTCCAGACAGCCGGACGAGACATTCAGTACTTC.

The chain combines TRBV5-1 with TRBJ2-5; 16 bases are shared with TRBD2. V was clipped by 4 bases and J by 4 bases; unmatched bases: 13. There are 19 residues in the CDR3. Germline V gene sequence: CDR1 SGHRS, CDR2 YFSETQ. The CDR3 DNA reads as TGCGCCAGCAGCGACTATTCCGGGACTAGCGGGAGGGTAGGAGAGACCCAGTACTTC. Residues: CASSDYSGTSGRVGETQYF.

The chain combines TRBV15 with TRBJ1-2; perhaps TRBD1 as D (5 bases). Germline lookup yields CDR1 LNHNV and CDR2 YYDKDF (reference sequence). This CDR3 is built from 13 residues. Trimming took off 1 base at V and 4 bases at J, with 7 bases between the two ends. The CDR3 region has the DNA TGTGCCACCAGCAGAGGACAGACCTATGGCTACACCTTC. It codes for CATSRGQTYGYTF.

The chain employs TRBV6-4 and TRBJ1-5; the D is unclear. The germline V and J ends were trimmed by 0 bases and 3 bases, with 9 bases remaining between them. The germline V gene encodes CDR1 MRHNA and CDR2 SNTAGT. There are 15 residues in the CDR3. The CDR3 DNA sequence: TGTGCCAGCAGTGACTCGCATGCGGTCAATCAGCCCCAGCATTTT. It codes for CASSDSHAVNQPQHF.

The genes are TRBV18 and TRBJ1-1; perhaps TRBD1 as D (6 bases). The CDR3 spans 13 residues. Germline V gene sequence: CDR1 KGHSH, CDR2 LQKENI. The V and J ends lost 6 bases and 1 base respectively, with 9 bases between them. CDR3 sequence reads: CASSSTGNTEAFF. CDR3 coding DNA: TGTGCCAGCTCCTCGACAGGGAACACTGAAGCTTTCTTT.

V is TRBV19 and J is TRBJ1-3; D is unresolved. Germline V gives CDR1 LNHDA, CDR2 SQIVND (reference sequence). The CDR3 runs to 12 residues. Trimming left V 4 bases short and J 9 bases short, with 10 bases between. CDR3 amino acids: CASSRGGGTIYF. CDR3 nucleotides: TGTGCCAGTAGTAGGGGAGGTGGCACCATATATTTT.

This chain links TRBV5-6 with TRBJ2-4; 8 bases agree with TRBD1. J lost 0 bases, V lost 4 bases, and 3 bases had no gene match. Germline-derived CDR1 and CDR2 are SGHDT and YYEEEE. CDR3 length: 15 residues. The CDR3 bases are TGTGCCAGCAGCGGACAGGGCCTAGCCAAAAACATTCAGTACTTC. This sequence encodes CASSGQGLAKNIQYF. The full variable domain, with the rest looked up from reference TRBV5-6 and TRBJ2-4, is DAGVTQSPTHLIKTRGQQVTLRCSPKSGHDTVSWYQQALGQGPQFIFQYYEEEERQRGNFPDRFSGHQFPNYSSELNVNALLLGDSALYLCASSGQGLAKNIQYFGAGTRLSVL.

The V and J genes are TRBV7-6 and TRBJ1-2, with 7 bases fitting TRBD1. Unmatched junction bases numbered 4, after V lost 1 base and J lost 2 bases. The CDR3 contains 15 residues. Per germline, CDR1 SGHVS and CDR2 FNYEAQ. The CDR3 is CASSLGGQWNYGYTF. In nucleotides, the CDR3 is TGTGCCAGCAGCTTAGGGGGACAGTGGAACTATGGCTACACCTTC.

V gene TRBV5-1 combines with J gene TRBJ2-3; TRBD1 matches 9 bases. The CDR3 covers 17 residues. Looked up from germline, CDR1 is SGHRS and CDR2 is YFSETQ. V lost 0 bases to trimming and J lost 8 bases; unmatched junction nucleotides: 13. This CDR3 reads CASSLAPTGGGGGTQYF. The CDR3 region has the DNA TGCGCCAGCAGCTTGGCCCCTACAGGGGGCGGAGGAGGTACGCAGTATTTT.

CDR3 region: CASSDLSAQRGEQYF. Here the CDR3 DNA reads TGTGCCAGCAGTGATTTAAGTGCACAGAGAGGGGAGCAGTACTTC. The chain employs TRBV2 and TRBJ2-7, with D possibly matching TRBD2 (5 bases). The germline V and J ends were trimmed by 3 bases and 7 bases, with 19 bases remaining between them. Looked up from germline, CDR1 is SNHLY and CDR2 is FYNNEI. The CDR3 has 15 residues.

This chain joins TRBV5-1 and TRBJ2-7, with 8 bases identical to TRBD2. J lost 7 bases, V lost 1 base, and 7 bases had no gene match. The CDR3 loop spans 14 amino acids. Germline V lookup: CDR1 SGHRS, CDR2 YFSETQ. CDR3 DNA: TGCGCCAGCAGCTTGCGGAGCGGGAGCGGGGAGCAGTACTTC. It encodes CASSLRSGSGEQYF.

The gene calls are TRBV5-4 and TRBJ2-1, with unresolved D. Germline-derived CDR1 and CDR2 are SGHNT and YYREEE (reference sequence). Between the trimmed V and J ends, which lost 4 bases and 5 bases, there was a span of 22 bases. CDR3 size: 17 residues. The DNA for the CDR3 is TGTGCCAGCAGCGCGAAGTCTAGAGGCGCGTACGACAATGAGCAGTTCTTC. Protein: CASSAKSRGAYDNEQFF.

The V and J genes are TRBV4-2 and TRBJ1-3, with 8 nucleotides matching TRBD1. This CDR3 region has 15 residues. V shed 0 bases, J shed 4 bases, and the junction held 2 bases outside the gene matches. Germline CDR1 LGHNA, CDR2 YNFKEQ. The CDR3 reads CASSQEQGAGNTIYF. The CDR3 region has the DNA TGTGCCAGCAGCCAAGAGCAGGGGGCCGGAAACACCATATATTTT.

The V and J genes are TRBV2 and TRBJ1-6; weak D call: TRBD1 (5 bases). In germline, CDR1 is SNHLY, CDR2 FYNNEI. The length of the CDR3 is 14 residues. Trimming removed 3 bases at V and 10 bases at J, with 13 bases between. The CDR3 reads CASSESGIYSPLHF. DNA for the CDR3: TGTGCCAGCAGTGAGTCAGGGATATACTCACCCCTCCACTTT.

This rearrangement joins TRBV18 to TRBJ2-7, with D possibly TRBD1 on 6 matching bases. Germline CDR1 reads KGHSH; CDR2 reads LQKENI. The CDR3 is 14 residues long. With 1 base removed from V and 2 bases from J, the gap between germline ends came to 9 bases. The CDR3 DNA is TGTGCCAGCTCACCACGGGGGCCCCCCTACGAGCAGTACTTC. Protein sequence: CASSPRGPPYEQYF.

V gene TRBV6-6 combines with J gene TRBJ2-7; no reliable D call. The CDR3 sequence is 11 residues long. Germline V gene lookup returns CDR1 MNHNY and CDR2 SVGAGI (reference sequence). V was shortened by 2 bases and J by 4 bases, with 3 bases between the two germline ends. The CDR3 DNA sequence: TGTGCCAGCAGTTACGCGTACGAGCAGTACTTC. As protein: CASSYAYEQYF.

The chain couples TRBV4-3 to TRBJ1-2; D may be TRBD1 (5 bases). Germline CDR1 reads LGHNA; CDR2 reads YSLEER. Trimming removed 1 base at V and 6 bases at J, with 15 bases between. This CDR3 contains 15 residues. The CDR3 nucleotides read TGCGCCAGCAGCCAAGTATCGGCAGGGTCGGATGGCTACACCTTC. Its translation: CASSQVSAGSDGYTF.

CDR3 protein: CAWSVLKGTSLVDEQFF. CDR3 bases: TGTGCCTGGAGTGTTCTTAAGGGGACAAGCCTGGTCGATGAGCAGTTCTTC. The chain employs TRBV30 and TRBJ2-1, with D perhaps matching TRBD1 (6 bases). This CDR3 spans 17 amino acids. With 0 bases removed from V and 8 bases from J, the gap between germline ends came to 23 bases. The germline V gene encodes CDR1 GTSNPN and CDR2 SVGIG (reference sequence).

The genes are TRBV5-1 and TRBJ2-1, with TRBD1 identical over 10 bases. CDR3 size: 14 residues. Germline CDR1 and CDR2: SGHRS and YFSETQ. Trimming removed 4 bases from V and 8 bases from J; junction bases left unmatched: 6. CDR3 bases: TGCGCCAGCAGCCCCGGGACAGGGGTCGATGAGCAGTTCTTC. This encodes CASSPGTGVDEQFF.

The V call is TRBV10-3, the J call TRBJ1-6; D remains ambiguous. Trimming took 8 bases from V and 5 from J, leaving 10 bases between them. Germline CDR1 and CDR2: ENHRY and SYGVKD. The CDR3 runs 13 residues. CDR3 region: CAIRGSDNSPLHF. In DNA, the CDR3 is TGTGCCATCCGGGGATCCGATAATTCACCCCTCCACTTT.

The rearrangement links TRBV10-3 to TRBJ2-1; 10 bases match TRBD1. The V segment lost 7 bases and the J segment 7 bases; nucleotides outside the gene matches: 7. The CDR3 length is 14 residues. Germline V lookup: CDR1 ENHRY, CDR2 SYGVKD. DNA of the CDR3: TGTGCCATCAAATTGACAGGGGGCTTGAATGAGCAGTTCTTC. Translated: CAIKLTGGLNEQFF.

The chain combines TRBV7-9 with TRBJ2-4; the D is unclear. Germline V CDR1 and CDR2: SEHNR, FQNEAQ (reference sequence). The germline V and J ends were trimmed by 1 base and 0 bases, with 10 bases remaining between them. The CDR3 is 16 amino acids. The CDR3 bases are TGTGCCAGCAGCTTAGTGGCAGGATTAGCCAAAAACATTCAGTACTTC. This gives the protein CASSLVAGLAKNIQYF.